This entry concerns a single T cell receptor beta chain. Its antigen remains unknown. Isolated RNA was reverse transcribed in full, so expressed TCRB transcripts were sequenced. TCRdb's table, derived via immunoSEQ multiplex PCR, lists solely in-frame clones and lacks some. This table holds roughly 130,000 clones, about 17% found once. This record belongs to a study of beta chain features in type 1 diabetes. The germline V gene encodes CDR1 SGHRS and CDR2 YFSETQ. The germline V and J ends were trimmed by 0 bases and 0 bases, with 6 bases remaining between them. This CDR3 is built from 14 residues. Study-level findings and limits: There was a moderate but significant shortening of TCRB CDR3s in all four CD4+ subsets of Type 1 diabetes patients.

Sequenced: central memory CD4+ T cells from blood. This sequence joins TRBV5-1 and TRBJ2-5, with D unclear. The receptor's source is a man between 25 and 39 years old with type 1 diabetes. The CDR3 nucleotides are TGCGCCAGCAGCTTGGTGCCAGACCAAGAGACCCAGTACTTC. It is translated as CASSLVPDQETQYF.